This T cell receptor (beta chain) was recorded in a study of blood T cell repertoires in COVID-19. TCRdb's copy holds only in-frame clones and misses some; the assay was immunoSEQ multiplex PCR. In the table there are some 89,000 clones, approximately 84% of which are singletons. With 5 bases removed from V and 5 bases from J, the gap between germline ends came to 9 bases. CDR1 and CDR2 from the germline V gene are MNHEY and SMNVEV (reference sequence). The CDR3 is 12 amino acids. This clonotype was obtained from a man between 60 and 70 years old with acute or convalescent COVID-19. The chain has TRBV27 and TRBJ1-2, with a tentative D call TRBD1 (6 bases). Sequencing was performed on peripheral blood. The CDR3 protein is CASSRQGYGYTF. The CDR3 DNA sequence: TGTGCCAGCAGTCGGCAGGGGTATGGCTACACCTTC.